This entry concerns a single T cell receptor (beta chain). RNA, at about 0.45 to 1 ug, was reverse transcribed with random hexamers. The authors amplified TCR beta CDR3 across 54 Vbeta and 13 Jbeta using immunoSEQ multiplex PCR. Using its own MiXCR run on the immunoSEQ multiplex PCR reads, TCRdb lists one record per CDR3 protein. The sample comprises 100,000 to 150,000 distinct CDR3 sequences, over 85% of which are singletons, and 0.25% to 0.35% rests with the top ten. Trimming left V 0 bases short and J 6 bases short, with 7 bases between. Germline loops: CDR1 SGHDT, CDR2 YYEEEE. The CDR3 sequence is 13 residues long. These data belong to a study of CD8 T cells in Susac syndrome.

The sequencing input was CD8+ T cells from PBMCs. V gene TRBV5-6 combines with J gene TRBJ2-1; D is possibly TRBD2 (6 bases). The origin of this receptor is a human donor with multiple sclerosis. The CDR3 here is CASSLGGVNEQFF. In nucleotides, the CDR3 is TGTGCCAGCAGCTTGGGGGGGGTCAATGAGCAGTTCTTC.